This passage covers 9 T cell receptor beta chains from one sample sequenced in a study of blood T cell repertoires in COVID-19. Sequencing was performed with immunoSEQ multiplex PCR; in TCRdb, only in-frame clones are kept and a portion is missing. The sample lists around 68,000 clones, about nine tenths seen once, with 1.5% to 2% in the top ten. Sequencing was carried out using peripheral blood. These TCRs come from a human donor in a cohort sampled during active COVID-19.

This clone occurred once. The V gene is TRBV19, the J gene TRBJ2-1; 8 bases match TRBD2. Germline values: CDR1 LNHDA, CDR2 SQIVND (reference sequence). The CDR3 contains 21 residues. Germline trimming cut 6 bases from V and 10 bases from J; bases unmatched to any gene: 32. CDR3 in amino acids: CASRGPLPPGRGLVREKEQFF. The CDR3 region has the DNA TGTGCCAGTAGGGGTCCCTTGCCGCCCGGGAGGGGTTTGGTCCGGGAAAAGGAGCAGTTCTTC.

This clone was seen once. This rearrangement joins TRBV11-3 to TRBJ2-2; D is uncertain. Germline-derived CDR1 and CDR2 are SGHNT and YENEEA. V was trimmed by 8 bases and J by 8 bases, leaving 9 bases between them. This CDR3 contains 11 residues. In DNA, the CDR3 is TGTGCCAGCGCCATCCGGGGGGAGCTGTTTTTT. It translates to CASAIRGELFF.

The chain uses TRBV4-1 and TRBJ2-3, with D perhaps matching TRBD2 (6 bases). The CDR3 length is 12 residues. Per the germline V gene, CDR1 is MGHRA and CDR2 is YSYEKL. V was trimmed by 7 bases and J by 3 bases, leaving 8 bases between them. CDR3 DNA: TGCGCCAGCACTAGCGCAACAGATACGCAGTATTTT. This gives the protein CASTSATDTQYF.

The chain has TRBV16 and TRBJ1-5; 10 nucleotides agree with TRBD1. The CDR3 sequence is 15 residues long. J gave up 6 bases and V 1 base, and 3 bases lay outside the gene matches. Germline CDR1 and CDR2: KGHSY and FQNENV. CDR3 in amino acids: CASSQWGQGIQPQHF. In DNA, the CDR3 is TGTGCCAGCAGCCAATGGGGACAGGGGATTCAGCCCCAGCATTTT.

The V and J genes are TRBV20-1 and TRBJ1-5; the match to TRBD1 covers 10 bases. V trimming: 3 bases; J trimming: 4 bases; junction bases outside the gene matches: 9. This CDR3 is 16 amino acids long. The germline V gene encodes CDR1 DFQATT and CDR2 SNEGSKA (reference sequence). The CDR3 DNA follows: TGCAGTGCTAGTGTCTGGGACAGGGGTCCTAATCAGCCCCAGCATTTT. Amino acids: CSASVWDRGPNQPQHF.

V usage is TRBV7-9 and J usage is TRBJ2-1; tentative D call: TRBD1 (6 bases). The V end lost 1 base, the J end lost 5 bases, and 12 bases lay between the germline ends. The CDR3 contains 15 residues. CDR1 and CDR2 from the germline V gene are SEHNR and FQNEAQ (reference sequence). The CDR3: CASSLGQGINNEQFF. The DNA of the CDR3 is TGTGCCAGCAGCTTAGGGCAGGGGATCAACAATGAGCAGTTCTTC.

The CDR3 here is CASSFRRQSTDTQYF. CDR3 DNA sequence: TGCGCCAGCAGCTTCCGCCGTCAGTCCACAGATACGCAGTATTTT. V is TRBV5-1 and J is TRBJ2-3; D is undetermined. V dropped 2 bases and J dropped 2 bases, with 12 bases sitting between them. In germline, CDR1 is SGHRS, CDR2 YFSETQ. The CDR3 has 15 residues.

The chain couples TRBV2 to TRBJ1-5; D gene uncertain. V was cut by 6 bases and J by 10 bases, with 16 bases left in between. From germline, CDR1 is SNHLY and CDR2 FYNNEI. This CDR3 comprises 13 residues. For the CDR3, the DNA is TGTGCCAGCAGCGGGGATAGGGAGACCCCCCAGCATTTT. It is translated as CASSGDRETPQHF.

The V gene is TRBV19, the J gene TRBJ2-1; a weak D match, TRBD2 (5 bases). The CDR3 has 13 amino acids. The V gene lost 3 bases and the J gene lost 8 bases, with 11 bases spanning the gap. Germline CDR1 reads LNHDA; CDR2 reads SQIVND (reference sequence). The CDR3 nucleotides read TGTGCCAGTAGTATGGACTTCGGTGATGAGCAGTTCTTC. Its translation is CASSMDFGDEQFF.